This TCR beta chain was retrieved from a study of blood T cell repertoires in COVID-19. For the study at large: Spain, Italy and the United States supplied samples that represented acute and convalescent COVID-19. PBMCs, B-cell-depleted T cells, or T cells were the source of the cDNA or gDNA that made up the material.

Looked up from germline, CDR1 is SGHTA and CDR2 is FQGNSA. V lost 5 bases to trimming and J lost 7 bases; unmatched junction nucleotides: 11. The CDR3 runs to 15 residues. How the authors handled the data: For nucleated cells, counts were estimated from reference gene primer amplification. TCRdb keeps only in-frame clones here, not all; method: immunoSEQ multiplex PCR. The V and J calls and clone size are taken from that table; D and trimming were inferred from the DNA. Here the sample spans more than 95,000 clones, about 85% being singletons. The chain has TRBV7-2 and TRBJ2-1; TRBD1 matches 7 bases. The sequencing sample was made of peripheral blood. This clonotype was sampled from a woman older than 75 with acute or convalescent COVID-19. The DNA for the CDR3 is TGTGCCAGCAGCCTTACAGGGGTAAGAGGGAATGAGCAGTTCTTC. It yields the protein CASSLTGVRGNEQFF. Full variable domain (remainder filled in from reference TRBV7-2 and TRBJ2-1): GAGVSQSPSNKVTEKGKDVELRCDPISGHTALYWYRQSLGQGLEFLIYFQGNSAPDKSGLPSDRFSAERTGGSVSTLTIQRTQQEDSAVYLCASSLTGVRGNEQFFGPGTRLTVL.